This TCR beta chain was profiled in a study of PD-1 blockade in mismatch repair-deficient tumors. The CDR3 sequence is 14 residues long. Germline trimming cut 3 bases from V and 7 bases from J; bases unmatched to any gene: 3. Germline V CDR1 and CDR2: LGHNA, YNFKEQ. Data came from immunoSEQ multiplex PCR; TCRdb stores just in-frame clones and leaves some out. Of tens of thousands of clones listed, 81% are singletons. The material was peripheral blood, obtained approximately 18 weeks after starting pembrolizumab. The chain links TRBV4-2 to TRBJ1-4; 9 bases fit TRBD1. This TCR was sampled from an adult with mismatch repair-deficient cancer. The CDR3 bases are TGTGCCAGCAGCCAGGACAGGGGTCGTGAAAAACTGTTTTTT. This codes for CASSQDRGREKLFF.